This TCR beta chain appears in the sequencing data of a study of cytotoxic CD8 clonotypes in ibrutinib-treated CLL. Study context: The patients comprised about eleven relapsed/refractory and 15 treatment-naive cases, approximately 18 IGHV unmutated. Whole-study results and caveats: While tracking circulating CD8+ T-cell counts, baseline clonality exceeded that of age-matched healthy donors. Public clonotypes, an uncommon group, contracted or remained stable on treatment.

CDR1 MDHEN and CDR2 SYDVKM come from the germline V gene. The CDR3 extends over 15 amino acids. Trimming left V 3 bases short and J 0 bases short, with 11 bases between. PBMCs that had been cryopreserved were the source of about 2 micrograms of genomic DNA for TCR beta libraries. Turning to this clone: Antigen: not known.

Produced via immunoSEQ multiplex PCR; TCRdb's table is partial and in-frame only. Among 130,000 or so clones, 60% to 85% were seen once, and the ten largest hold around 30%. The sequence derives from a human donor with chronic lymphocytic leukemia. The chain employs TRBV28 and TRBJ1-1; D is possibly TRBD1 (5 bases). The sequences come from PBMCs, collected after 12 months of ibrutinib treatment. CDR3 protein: CASSLLTVLNTEAFF. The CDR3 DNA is TGTGCCAGCAGTTTGCTGACAGTCTTGAACACTGAAGCTTTCTTT. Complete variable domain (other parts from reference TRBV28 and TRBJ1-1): DVKVTQSSRYLVKRTGEKVFLECVQDMDHENMFWYRQDPGLGLRLIYFSYDVKMKEKGDIPEGYSVSREKKERFSLILESASTNQTSMYLCASSLLTVLNTEAFFGQGTRLTVV.